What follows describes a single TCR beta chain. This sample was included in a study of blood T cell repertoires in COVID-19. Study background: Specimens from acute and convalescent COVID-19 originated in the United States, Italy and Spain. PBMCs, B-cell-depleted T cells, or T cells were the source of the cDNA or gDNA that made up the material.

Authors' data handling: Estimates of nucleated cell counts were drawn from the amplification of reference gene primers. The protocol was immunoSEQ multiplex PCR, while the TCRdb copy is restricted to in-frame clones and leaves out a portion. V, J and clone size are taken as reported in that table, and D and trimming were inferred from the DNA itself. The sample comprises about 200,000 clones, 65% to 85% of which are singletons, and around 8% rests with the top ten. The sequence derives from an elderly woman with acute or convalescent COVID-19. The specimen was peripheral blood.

The CDR3 DNA follows: TGCGCCAGCAGCCCCCCAGGGAGGACCTTGTCCTACGAGCAGTACTTC. This sequence encodes CASSPPGRTLSYEQYF. This chain uses TRBV4-1 with TRBJ2-7, with D tentatively TRBD2 (6 bases). The CDR3 covers 16 residues. V lost 4 bases and J lost 1, with 17 bases in between. CDR1 is MGHRA and CDR2 is YSYEKL in the germline V gene.